This entry lists 6 T cell receptor beta chains sequenced from one sample in a study of a mutant IDH1 vaccine in newly diagnosed glioma. Time point defined: week 5, during vaccination. Each dose of the vaccine consisted of 300 ug of mutant IDH1 20-mer peptide, with topical imiquimod. Using immunoSEQ multiplex PCR, the repertoire was profiled, and TCRdb retains in-frame clones only, with some absent. Altogether 30,000 to 45,000 clones are present, approximately 80% being singletons, with the ten largest covering more than 5.5%. For these TCRs, the target antigens are not known. The sequencing used PBMCs, collected from a glioma patient whose treatment included an IDH1 peptide vaccine. These receptor sequences come from a man aged 40-50 years with glioma.

This chain links TRBV10-3 with TRBJ1-3; D possibly corresponds to TRBD1 (5 bases). Trimming took off 0 bases at V and 0 bases at J, with 6 bases between the two ends. This CDR3 has 15 residues. Germline CDR1 reads ENHRY; CDR2 reads SYGVKD. The DNA of the CDR3 is TGTGCCATCAGTGAGTCTGGGGGCTCTGGAAACACCATATATTTT. The encoded protein is CAISESGGSGNTIYF.

The J gene is TRBJ2-1, the V gene TRBV2, with 11 bases that match TRBD2. The V gene's germline CDR1 is SNHLY and CDR2 FYNNEI. V lost 9 bases and J lost 6; bases outside the gene matches: 10. The CDR3 is made up of 15 amino acids. The DNA for the CDR3 is TGTGCCAGTGTAGATCTTAGCGGGGGGGCCAATGAGCAGTTCTTC. This translates into CASVDLSGGANEQFF.

The CDR3 loop is CASSTGQGETQYF. The CDR3 DNA reads as TGCGCCAGCAGCACGGGACAGGGGGAGACCCAGTACTTC. V and J are TRBV5-1 and TRBJ2-5; 10 bases are shared with TRBD1. The CDR3 length is 13 residues. Germline CDR1 and CDR2: SGHRS and YFSETQ. J lost 5 bases, V lost 4 bases, and 2 bases had no gene match.

This clone was found a few times. This sequence joins TRBV5-4 and TRBJ1-1; 9 bases agree with TRBD1. Germline V lookup: CDR1 SGHNT, CDR2 YYREEE (reference sequence). The CDR3 is 15 amino acids. The junction had 7 bases not matched to a gene; V was cut back by 3 bases and J by 4 bases. For the CDR3, the DNA is TGTGCCAGCAGCTCGGGGACAGGGTCAGTCACTGAAGCTTTCTTT. Protein sequence: CASSSGTGSVTEAFF.

The rearrangement joins TRBV2 to TRBJ1-3; 10 bases are a match to TRBD1. V shed 6 bases and J 0 bases; nucleotides not matched to a gene: 5. Germline V gene lookup returns CDR1 SNHLY and CDR2 FYNNEI. The CDR3 extends over 16 amino acids. Here the CDR3 DNA reads TGTGCCAGCAGCCAGAGGACAGGGGGCTCTGGAAACACCATATATTTT. It translates to CASSQRTGGSGNTIYF. Supplemented by reference TRBV2 and TRBJ1-3, the full variable domain reads EPEVTQTPSHQVTQMGQEVILRCVPISNHLYFYWYRQILGQKVEFLVSFYNNEISEKSEIFDDQFSVERPDGSNFTLKIRSTKLEDSAMYFCASSQRTGGSGNTIYFGEGSWLTVV.

CDR3 loop: CASSLAQTGDSPLHF. CDR3 DNA sequence: TGTGCCAGCAGCTTAGCTCAGACAGGGGACTCACCCCTCCACTTT. The chain couples TRBV7-2 to TRBJ1-6, with TRBD1 matching 8 bases. Per germline, CDR1 SGHTA and CDR2 FQGNSA. Losses at the gene ends were 0 bases for V and 10 bases for J; bases not matched to a gene: 5. The CDR3 has 15 residues.